Reported below is one TCR beta chain. Its antigen is still unknown. This entry comes from a study of T cell clonotyping in hematopoietic cell transplantation. Study-level results: At the given depth, recipient repertoires were over 95% de novo clonotypes. After transplant, recipient diversity fell while pathologically expanded clonotypes grew through day 180. Higher Inverse Simpson Index values in graft donor and pretransplant recipient predicted broader posttransplant TCR diversity.

Using immunoSEQ multiplex PCR, the repertoire was profiled, and TCRdb retains in-frame clones only, with some absent. The sample comprises 25,000 or so clones, roughly 70% of which are singletons, and roughly 6% rests with the top ten. The time point: recipient sample about 28 days before transplant, after cytoreduction. Trimming removed 7 bases from V and 2 bases from J, with 11 bases in between. Germline V gene sequence: CDR1 MDHEN, CDR2 SYDVKM. The CDR3 totals 13 residues. The V and J genes are TRBV28 and TRBJ2-5; D is perhaps TRBD1 (5 bases). This TCR derives from a man aged 50-60 years with myelodysplastic syndrome. Some clones in this sample may be carry-over from other donors' samples. The material was peripheral blood mononuclear cells, obtained before stem cell transplant. This CDR3 is CASIRAGQETQYF. In DNA form, the CDR3 reads TGTGCCAGCATCAGGGCTGGTCAAGAGACCCAGTACTTC.